A single sample is the source of the 5 T cell receptor beta chains below, sequenced in a study of OX40 agonist ivuxolimab in advanced cancers. The protocol was immunoSEQ multiplex PCR, while the TCRdb copy is restricted to in-frame clones and leaves out a portion. The data contain under 60,000 clones, 85% to 90% of them singletons. Specimen: CD4+ or CD8+ T cells sorted from blood, collected in a trial of the OX40 agonist ivuxolimab. The receptors come from an adult with an advanced solid tumor such as melanoma, head and neck, liver or kidney cancer.

V and J are TRBV27 and TRBJ2-2, with 11 positions matching TRBD2. The length of the CDR3 is 15 residues. CDR1 is MNHEY and CDR2 is SMNVEV in the germline V gene (reference sequence). Losses at the gene ends were 3 bases for V and 5 bases for J; bases not matched to a gene: 2. CDR3 protein: CASSFASGGTGELFF. CDR3 nucleotides: TGTGCCAGCAGTTTCGCTAGCGGGGGGACCGGGGAGCTGTTTTTT.

The chain recombines TRBV19 with TRBJ2-1, with D maybe TRBD2 (5 bases). Trimming cost V 5 bases and J 0 bases, with 14 bases left between them. Germline CDR1 reads LNHDA; CDR2 reads SQIVND (reference sequence). The CDR3 covers 16 residues. CDR3 protein: CASSPPPGSSYNEQFF. CDR3 DNA: TGTGCCAGTAGTCCACCACCGGGGAGCTCCTACAATGAGCAGTTCTTC.

The chain has TRBV2 and TRBJ2-2; D may be TRBD2 (5 bases). The length of the CDR3 is 16 residues. Trimming left V 3 bases short and J 0 bases short, with 11 bases between. Germline V CDR1 and CDR2: SNHLY, FYNNEI. The DNA for the CDR3 is TGTGCCAGCAGTGATGGTCTCGGGGCGAACACCGGGGAGCTGTTTTTT. This codes for CASSDGLGANTGELFF.

The rearrangement joins TRBV7-8 to TRBJ2-1; 13 bases are a match to TRBD2. This CDR3 region has 19 residues. Germline lookup yields CDR1 SGHVS and CDR2 FQNEAQ. The J segment lost 1 base and the V segment lost 1 base, leaving 7 bases of the junction unmatched. CDR3 sequence: CASSLDAGLAGVSYNEQFF. For the CDR3, the DNA is TGTGCCAGCAGCTTAGATGCCGGACTAGCGGGAGTTTCCTACAATGAGCAGTTCTTC.

This clone was counted between two and nine times. The CDR3 bases are TGTGCCAGCAGAGCCCAGACAGGGCACCACCAAGAGACCCAGTACTTC. As protein: CASRAQTGHHQETQYF. This sequence joins TRBV2 and TRBJ2-5; 7 nucleotides align to TRBD1. Losses at the gene ends were 6 bases for V and 0 bases for J; bases not matched to a gene: 10. Looked up from germline, CDR1 is SNHLY and CDR2 is FYNNEI. This CDR3 contains 16 residues.